The present T cell receptor (beta chain) was sequenced within a study of T cells in localized non-small cell lung cancer. With regard to this clone: Antigen: not known.

The germline gives CDR1 GTSNPN, CDR2 SVGIG (reference sequence). The CDR3 sequence is 10 residues long. Produced via immunoSEQ multiplex PCR; TCRdb's table is partial and in-frame only. This sample has 50,000 to 70,000 clones, with roughly 76% found just once. General study results and limits: Among the top 100 tumor clones, a median roughly 57 appeared in adjacent lung. Longer survival (overall) was linked to higher T cell density in blood. Analysis by sequencing included only one tumor region, so heterogeneity remains possible.

The sequenced sample was PBMCs, obtained before any cancer treatment. This sequence joins TRBV30 and TRBJ1-1; possibly TRBD1 for D (5 bases). The origin of this receptor is a man between 40 and 70 years old with stage II lung adenocarcinoma. The CDR3 DNA reads TGTGCTTTGGGGGAGATTGCCGCTTTCTTT. This codes for CALGEIAAFF.